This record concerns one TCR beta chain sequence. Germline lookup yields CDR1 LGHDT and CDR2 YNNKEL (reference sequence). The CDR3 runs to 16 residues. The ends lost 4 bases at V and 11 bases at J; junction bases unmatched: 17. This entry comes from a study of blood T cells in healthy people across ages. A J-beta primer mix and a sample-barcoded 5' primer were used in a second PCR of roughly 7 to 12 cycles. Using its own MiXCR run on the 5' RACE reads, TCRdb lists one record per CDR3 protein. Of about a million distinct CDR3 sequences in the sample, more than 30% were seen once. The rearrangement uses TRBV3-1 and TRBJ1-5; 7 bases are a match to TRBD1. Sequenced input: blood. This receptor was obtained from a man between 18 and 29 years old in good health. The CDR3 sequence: CASSRTSTGTLSAQHF. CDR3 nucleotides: TGTGCCAGCAGCCGCACGTCGACAGGGACGCTCTCAGCCCAGCATTTT.